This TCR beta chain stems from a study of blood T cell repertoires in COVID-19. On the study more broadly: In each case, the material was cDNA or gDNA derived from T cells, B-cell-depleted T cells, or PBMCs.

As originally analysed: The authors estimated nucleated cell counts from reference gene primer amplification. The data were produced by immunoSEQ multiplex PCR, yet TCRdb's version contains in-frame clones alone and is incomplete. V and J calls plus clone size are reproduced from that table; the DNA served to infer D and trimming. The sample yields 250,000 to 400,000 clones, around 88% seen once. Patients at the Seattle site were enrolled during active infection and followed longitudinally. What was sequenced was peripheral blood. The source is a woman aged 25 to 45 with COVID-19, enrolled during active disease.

The DNA of the CDR3 is TGTGCCAGCTCCCGGGGGGGCGGCACAGATACGCAGTATTTT. Its translation is CASSRGGGTDTQYF. The chain couples TRBV5-8 to TRBJ2-3, with 8 bases fitting TRBD2. V lost 7 bases and J lost 1; bases outside the gene matches: 5. Germline values: CDR1 SGHTS, CDR2 YDEGEE. The CDR3 has 14 amino acids.